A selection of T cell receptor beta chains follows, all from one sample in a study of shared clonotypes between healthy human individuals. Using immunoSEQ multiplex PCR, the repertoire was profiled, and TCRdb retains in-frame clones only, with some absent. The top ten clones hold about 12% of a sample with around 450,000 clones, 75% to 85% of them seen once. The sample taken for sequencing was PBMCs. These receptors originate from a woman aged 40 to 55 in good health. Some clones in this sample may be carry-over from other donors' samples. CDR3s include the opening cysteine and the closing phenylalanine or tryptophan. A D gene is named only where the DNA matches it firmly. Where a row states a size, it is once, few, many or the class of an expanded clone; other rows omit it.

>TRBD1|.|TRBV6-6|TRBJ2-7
CASSYAVQGAYEQYF
TGTGCCAGCAGTTACGCAGTACAGGGGGCCTACGAGCAGTACTTC
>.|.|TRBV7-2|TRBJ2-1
CASSLGGSFYNEQFF
TGTGCCAGCAGCTTAGGAGGGAGTTTCTACAATGAGCAGTTCTTC
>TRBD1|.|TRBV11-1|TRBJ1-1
CASSPPTAGGTEAFF
TGTGCCAGCAGCCCGCCGACGGCAGGGGGCACTGAAGCTTTCTTT
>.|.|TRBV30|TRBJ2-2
CAWSSRSGRVGTGELFF
TGTGCCTGGAGCTCCCGAAGTGGGAGAGTAGGGACCGGGGAGCTGTTTTTT
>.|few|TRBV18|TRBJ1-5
CASSPQGGNQPQHF
TGTGCCAGCTCACCACAGGGTGGCAATCAGCCCCAGCATTTT
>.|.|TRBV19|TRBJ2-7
CASSTRSPYEQYF
TGTGCCAGTAGTACCCGGTCGCCCTACGAGCAGTACTTC
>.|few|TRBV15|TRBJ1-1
CATSRANKQVEAFF
TGTGCCACCAGCAGAGCGAACAAACAGGTAGAAGCTTTCTTT
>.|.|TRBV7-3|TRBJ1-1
CASSLDQRNTEAFF
TGTGCCAGCAGCCTGGACCAGAGGAACACTGAAGCTTTCTTT
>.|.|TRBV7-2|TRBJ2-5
CASSLARREAQYF
TGTGCCAGCAGCTTAGCTAGGAGGGAGGCCCAGTACTTC
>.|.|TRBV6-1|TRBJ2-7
CASEAEAYEQYF
TGTGCCTCTGAGGCGGAAGCCTACGAGCAGTACTTC
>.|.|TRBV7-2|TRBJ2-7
CASSLMSGSYEQYF
TGTGCCAGCAGCTTAATGTCAGGGAGCTACGAGCAGTACTTC
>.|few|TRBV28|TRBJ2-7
CASSFKGVSYEQYF
TGTGCCAGCAGTTTTAAGGGGGTCTCCTACGAGCAGTACTTC
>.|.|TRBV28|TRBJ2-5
CASTFGGAPQETQYF
TGTGCCAGCACCTTCGGGGGAGCGCCACAAGAGACCCAGTACTTC
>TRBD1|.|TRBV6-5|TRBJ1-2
CASSYRDRGIDGYTF
TGTGCCAGCAGTTACCGAGACAGGGGCATAGATGGCTACACCTTC
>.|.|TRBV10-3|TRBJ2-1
CAISESTLAEQFF
TGTGCCATCAGTGAGTCGACCCTAGCGGAGCAGTTCTTC
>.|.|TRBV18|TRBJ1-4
CASSPRGGTNEKLFF
TGTGCCAGCTCACCACGGGGGGGAACTAATGAAAAACTGTTTTTT
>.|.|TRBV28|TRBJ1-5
CASSRTVNQPQHF
TGTGCCAGCAGTAGGACAGTGAATCAGCCCCAGCATTTT
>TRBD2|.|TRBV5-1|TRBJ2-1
CASSPEPSGSNEQFF
TGCGCCAGCAGCCCGGAGCCTAGCGGGAGCAATGAGCAGTTCTTC
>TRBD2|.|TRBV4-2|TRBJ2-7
CASSQDWLAGEKREQYF
TGTGCCAGCAGCCAAGATTGGCTAGCGGGAGAAAAGAGGGAGCAGTACTTC
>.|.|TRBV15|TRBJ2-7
CATSTEPYLLYEQYF
TGTGCCACCAGCACGGAGCCGTACCTCCTCTACGAGCAGTACTTC
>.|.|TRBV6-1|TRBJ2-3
CASSDRVGKDTQYF
TGTGCCAGCAGTGACCGCGTGGGTAAAGATACGCAGTATTTT
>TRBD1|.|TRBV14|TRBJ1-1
CASSQFQGASEAFF
TGTGCCAGCAGCCAATTCCAGGGGGCCTCTGAAGCTTTCTTT
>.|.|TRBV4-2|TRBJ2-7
CASSPSQRDSYEQYF
TGTGCCAGCAGCCCCAGCCAGCGGGACAGCTACGAGCAGTACTTC
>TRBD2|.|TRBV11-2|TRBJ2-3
CASSSVGGGLALDTQYF
TGTGCCAGCAGCTCCGTTGGTGGGGGACTAGCTTTAGATACGCAGTATTTT
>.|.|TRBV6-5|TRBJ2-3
CASSYLDTQYF
TGTGCCAGCAGTTACTTAGATACGCAGTATTTT
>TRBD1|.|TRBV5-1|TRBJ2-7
CASSSTGGAYEQYF
TGCGCCAGCAGCTCGACAGGGGGCGCGTACGAGCAGTACTTC
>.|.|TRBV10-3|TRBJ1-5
CAISEGQGYQPQHF
TGTGCCATCAGTGAGGGCCAGGGGTATCAGCCCCAGCATTTT
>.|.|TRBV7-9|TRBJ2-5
CASRQVRESRGTQYF
TGTGCCAGCAGGCAAGTCAGGGAGTCTCGTGGGACCCAGTACTTC
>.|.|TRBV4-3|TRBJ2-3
CASSQDWGVGTDTQYF
TGCGCCAGCAGCCAAGACTGGGGGGTGGGCACAGATACGCAGTATTTT
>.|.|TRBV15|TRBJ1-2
CATSRFPTASYGYTF
TGTGCCACCAGCAGATTCCCGACAGCAAGCTATGGCTACACCTTC
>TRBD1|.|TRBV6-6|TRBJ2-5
CASGQGAETQYF
TGTGCCAGCGGACAGGGTGCAGAGACCCAGTACTTC
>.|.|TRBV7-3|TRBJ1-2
CASSLTPPGSGWGYTF
TGTGCCAGCAGCTTAACCCCCCCCGGGTCGGGGTGGGGCTACACCTTC
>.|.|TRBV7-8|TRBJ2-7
CASSLEFYEQYF
TGTGCCAGCAGCTTAGAATTCTACGAGCAGTACTTC
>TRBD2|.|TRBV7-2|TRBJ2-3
CASSLVLLAGAGDTQYF
TGTGCCAGCAGCTTAGTATTGCTAGCGGGAGCCGGAGATACGCAGTATTTT
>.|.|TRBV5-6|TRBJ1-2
CASSRGPGGYTF
TGTGCCAGCAGCCGCGGTCCTGGTGGCTACACCTTC
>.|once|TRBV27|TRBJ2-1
CASSLNRYNEQFF
TGTGCCAGCAGTTTAAATCGCTACAATGAGCAGTTCTTC
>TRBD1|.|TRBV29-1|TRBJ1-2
CSVSWTGGEVTYGYTF
TGCAGCGTTTCTTGGACAGGGGGAGAGGTAACCTATGGCTACACCTTC
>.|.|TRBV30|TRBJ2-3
CAWSVRDTQYF
TGTGCCTGGAGTGTGCGTGATACGCAGTATTTT
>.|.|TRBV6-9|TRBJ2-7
CASSRDGYEQYF
TGTGCCAGCAGCCGGGACGGCTACGAGCAGTACTTC
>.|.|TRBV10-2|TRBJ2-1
CASEGMSSYNEQFF
TGCGCCAGCGAAGGGATGAGCTCCTACAATGAGCAGTTCTTC
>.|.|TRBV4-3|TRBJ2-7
CASSQAMELGRSSYEQYF
TGCGCCAGCAGCCAAGCAATGGAGTTGGGCCGGAGCTCCTACGAGCAGTACTTC
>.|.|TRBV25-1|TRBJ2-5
CASSEYLAGRFQETQYF
TGTGCCAGCAGTGAATATCTGGCAGGAAGGTTTCAAGAGACCCAGTACTTC
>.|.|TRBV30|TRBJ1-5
CAWVASGVHQPQHF
TGTGCCTGGGTCGCCTCAGGGGTTCATCAGCCCCAGCATTTT
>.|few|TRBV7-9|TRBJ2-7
CASSLGVPRGEQYF
TGTGCCAGCAGCTTAGGTGTTCCCCGGGGCGAGCAGTACTTC
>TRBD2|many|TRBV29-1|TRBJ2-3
CSVEWLAGGHGTDTQYF
TGCAGCGTTGAATGGCTAGCGGGAGGTCACGGCACAGATACGCAGTATTTT
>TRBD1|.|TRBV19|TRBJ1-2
CASSISTGGHYGYTF
TGTGCCAGTAGTATCTCTACAGGGGGCCACTATGGCTACACCTTC
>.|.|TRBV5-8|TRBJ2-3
CASSLLGGTDTQYF
TGTGCCAGCAGCCTTCTAGGGGGGACAGATACGCAGTATTTT
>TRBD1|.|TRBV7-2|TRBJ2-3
CASRPGQGTDTQYF
TGTGCCAGCAGGCCGGGACAGGGGACAGATACGCAGTATTTT
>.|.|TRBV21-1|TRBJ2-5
CASRPPPTSGRAETQYF
TGTGCCAGCAGACCCCCCCCGACTAGCGGGAGGGCGGAGACCCAGTACTTC